This note documents a single T cell receptor beta chain sequence. This record belongs to a study of blood T cells in healthy people across ages. Alongside a J-beta primer mix, a sample-barcoded 5' primer served in a second PCR lasting about 6 to 11 cycles. CDR3-containing paired-end reads numbered at least 2.5 million in each sample. MiXCR was run by TCRdb on the 5' RACE reads, yielding one entry per CDR3 protein. The sample yields 1,500,000 or so distinct CDR3 sequences, approximately 42% seen once. Material: blood. The TCR comes from a woman aged 18-35 years in good health.

DNA for the CDR3: TGTGCCAGCAGCGAGGGACAGGAGATAGAGACCCAGTACTTC. Its translation: CASSEGQEIETQYF. V gene TRBV9 combines with J gene TRBJ2-5; TRBD1 matches 8 bases. The CDR3 is made up of 14 amino acids. Trimming cost V 3 bases and J 4 bases; bases outside gene matches: 5. CDR1 is SGDLS, CDR2 YYNGEE, per germline. Full variable domain (missing parts from reference TRBV9 and TRBJ2-5): DSGVTQTPKHLITATGQRVTLRCSPRSGDLSVYWYQQSLDQGLQFLIQYYNGEERAKGNILERFSAQQFPDLHSELNLSSLELGDSALYFCASSEGQEIETQYFGPGTRLLVL.